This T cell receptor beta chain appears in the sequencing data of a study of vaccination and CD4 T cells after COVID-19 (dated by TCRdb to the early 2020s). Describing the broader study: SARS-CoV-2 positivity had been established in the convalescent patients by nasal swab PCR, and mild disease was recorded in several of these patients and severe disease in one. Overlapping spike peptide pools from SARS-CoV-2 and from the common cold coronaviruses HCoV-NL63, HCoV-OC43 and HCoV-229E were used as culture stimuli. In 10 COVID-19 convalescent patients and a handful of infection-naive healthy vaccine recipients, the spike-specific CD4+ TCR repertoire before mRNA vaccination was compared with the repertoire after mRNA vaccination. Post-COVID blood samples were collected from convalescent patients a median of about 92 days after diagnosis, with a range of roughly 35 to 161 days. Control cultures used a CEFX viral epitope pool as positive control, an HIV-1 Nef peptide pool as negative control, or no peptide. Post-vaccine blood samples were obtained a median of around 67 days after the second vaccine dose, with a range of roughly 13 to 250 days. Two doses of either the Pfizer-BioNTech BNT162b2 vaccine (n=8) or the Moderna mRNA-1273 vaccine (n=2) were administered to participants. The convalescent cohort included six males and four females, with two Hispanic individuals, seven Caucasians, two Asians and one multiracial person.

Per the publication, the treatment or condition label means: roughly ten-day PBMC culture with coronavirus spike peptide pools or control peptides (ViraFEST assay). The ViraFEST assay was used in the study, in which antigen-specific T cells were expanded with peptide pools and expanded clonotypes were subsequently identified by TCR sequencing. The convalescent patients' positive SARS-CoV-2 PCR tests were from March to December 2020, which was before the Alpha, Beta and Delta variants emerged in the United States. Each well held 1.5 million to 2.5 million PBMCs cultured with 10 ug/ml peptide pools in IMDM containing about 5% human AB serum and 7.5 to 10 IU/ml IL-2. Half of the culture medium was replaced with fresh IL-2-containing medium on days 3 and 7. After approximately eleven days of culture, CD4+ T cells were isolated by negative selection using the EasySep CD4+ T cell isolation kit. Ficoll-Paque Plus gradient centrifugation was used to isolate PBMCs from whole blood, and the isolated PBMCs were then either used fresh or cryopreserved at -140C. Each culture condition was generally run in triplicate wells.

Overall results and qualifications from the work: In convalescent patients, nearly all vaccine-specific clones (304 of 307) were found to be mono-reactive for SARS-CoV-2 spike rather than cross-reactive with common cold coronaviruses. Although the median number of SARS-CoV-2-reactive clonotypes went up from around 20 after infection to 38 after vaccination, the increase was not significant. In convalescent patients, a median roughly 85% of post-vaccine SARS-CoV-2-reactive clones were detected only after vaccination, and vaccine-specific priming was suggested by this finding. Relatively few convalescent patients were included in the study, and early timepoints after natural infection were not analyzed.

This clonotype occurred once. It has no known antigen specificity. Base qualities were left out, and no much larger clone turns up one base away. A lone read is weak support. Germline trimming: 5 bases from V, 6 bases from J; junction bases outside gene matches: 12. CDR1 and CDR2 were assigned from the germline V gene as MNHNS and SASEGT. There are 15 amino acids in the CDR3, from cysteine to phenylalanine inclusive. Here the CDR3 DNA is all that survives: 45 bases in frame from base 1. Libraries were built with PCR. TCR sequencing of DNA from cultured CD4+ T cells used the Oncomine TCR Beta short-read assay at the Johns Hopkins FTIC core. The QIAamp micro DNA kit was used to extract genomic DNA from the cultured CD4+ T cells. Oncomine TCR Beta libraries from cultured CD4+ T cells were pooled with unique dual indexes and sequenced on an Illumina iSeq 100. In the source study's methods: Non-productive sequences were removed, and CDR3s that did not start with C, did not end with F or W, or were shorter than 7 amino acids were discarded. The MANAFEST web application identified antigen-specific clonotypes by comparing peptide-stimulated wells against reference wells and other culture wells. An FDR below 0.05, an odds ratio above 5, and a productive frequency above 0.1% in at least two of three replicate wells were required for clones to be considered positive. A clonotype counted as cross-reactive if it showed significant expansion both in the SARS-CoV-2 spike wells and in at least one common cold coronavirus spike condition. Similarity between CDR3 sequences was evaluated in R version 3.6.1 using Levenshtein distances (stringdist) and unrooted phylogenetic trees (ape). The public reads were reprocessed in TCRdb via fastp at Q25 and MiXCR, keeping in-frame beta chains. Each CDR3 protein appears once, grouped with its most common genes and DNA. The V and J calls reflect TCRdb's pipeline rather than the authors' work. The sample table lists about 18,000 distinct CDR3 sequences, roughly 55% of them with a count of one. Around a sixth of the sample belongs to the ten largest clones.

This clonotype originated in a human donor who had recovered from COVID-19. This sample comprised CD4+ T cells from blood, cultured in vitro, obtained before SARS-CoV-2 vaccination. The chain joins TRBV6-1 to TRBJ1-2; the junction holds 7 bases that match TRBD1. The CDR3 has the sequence CASSRGAGTADGYTF. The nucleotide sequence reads TGTGCCAGCAGTCGCGGAGCCGGGACAGCCGATGGCTACACCTTC.